Shown below are 21 T cell receptor beta chains from a single sample sequenced in a study of cytomegalovirus exposure and HLA in healthy donors. Amplification used 60 Vbeta primers and 13 Jbeta primers. Only in-frame clones appear in the TCRdb table, and some are missing; sequencing was by immunoSEQ multiplex PCR. The table shows around 190,000 clones, with 83% occurring only once. The specimen sequenced was PBMCs. The receptors were gathered from a man aged 35-49 years in good health and CMV-seropositive.

Concerning this clone: At one boundary the junction diverges from the germline segment, which might be a read error. V usage is TRBV7-9 and J usage is TRBJ2-5, with 7 bases fitting TRBD1. CDR1 and CDR2 (germline): SEHNR, FQNEAQ (reference sequence). CDR3 length equals 15 residues. CDR3: CASSTFGTVQETQYF. Written as DNA, the CDR3 is TGTGCTAGCAGCACTTTCGGGACAGTACAAGAGACCCAGTACTTC.

This rearrangement joins TRBV27 to TRBJ2-7, with TRBD2 identical over 7 bases. Germline CDR1 MNHEY, CDR2 SMNVEV (reference sequence). The ends lost 7 bases at V and 3 bases at J; junction bases unmatched: 15. The CDR3 runs 16 residues. The DNA of the CDR3 is TGTGCCAGCACCAAAAGCAGCGGGGCAGGTTTCTACGAGCAGTACTTC. Its translation: CASTKSSGAGFYEQYF.

The chain employs TRBV27 and TRBJ1-2, with 10 bases matching TRBD1. CDR3 length: 16 amino acids. V lost 1 base and J lost 2; bases outside the gene matches: 4. Looked up from germline, CDR1 is MNHEY and CDR2 is SMNVEV (reference sequence). CDR3 residues: CASSLLGQGSNYGYTF. The CDR3 DNA sequence: TGTGCCAGCAGTTTATTGGGACAGGGGTCGAACTATGGCTACACCTTC.

The chain couples TRBV5-1 to TRBJ2-3, with D possibly matching TRBD2 (5 bases). Deletions cut 3 bases from V and 0 bases from J, with 8 bases between. The CDR3 runs to 14 residues. The germline gives CDR1 SGHRS, CDR2 YFSETQ. DNA for the CDR3: TGCGCCAGCAGCTCCGGCGGGAGCACAGATACGCAGTATTTT. Translating it yields CASSSGGSTDTQYF.

The V and J genes are TRBV5-1 and TRBJ2-6, with 8 bases fitting TRBD1. The CDR3 is 19 residues long. The V gene's germline CDR1 is SGHRS and CDR2 YFSETQ. The V gene end was trimmed by 4 bases and the J gene end by 1 base; junction bases not matched to a gene: 13. CDR3 coding DNA: TGCGCCAGCAGCACGAGGCAGGGGGCGACTCATTCTGGGGCCAACGTCCTGACTTTC. This translates into CASSTRQGATHSGANVLTF.

This clone was seen a single time. This chain joins TRBV9 and TRBJ1-1; TRBD1 matches 11 bases. The junction had 11 bases not matched to a gene; V was cut back by 4 bases and J by 3 bases. The CDR3 is 17 residues long. Germline CDR1 and CDR2: SGDLS and YYNGEE. The CDR3 sequence is CASSPRTGGRIDTEAFF. The CDR3 DNA follows: TGTGCCAGCAGCCCCAGGACAGGGGGCCGGATAGACACTGAAGCTTTCTTT.

In its sample, this clone was seen once. The chain has TRBV2 and TRBJ2-3, with TRBD1 as a possible D gene (6 bases). The CDR3 extends over 14 amino acids. The V and J ends lost 6 bases and 1 base respectively, with 11 bases between them. In germline, CDR1 is SNHLY, CDR2 FYNNEI. CDR3: CASRTYRGTDTQYF. The CDR3 DNA sequence: TGTGCCAGCAGGACATACAGGGGCACAGATACGCAGTATTTT.

This clone has a single count. The chain recombines TRBV18 with TRBJ1-1; perhaps TRBD1 as D (6 bases). This CDR3 spans 15 amino acids. Trimming cost V 4 bases and J 0 bases, with 12 bases left between them. The V gene's germline CDR1 is KGHSH and CDR2 LQKENI. CDR3 sequence (DNA): TGTGCCAGCTCACTCTCGACAGGCATGAACACTGAAGCTTTCTTT. Translation gives CASSLSTGMNTEAFF.

The chain couples TRBV5-1 to TRBJ1-2; possibly TRBD1 for D (6 bases). V was trimmed by 5 bases and J by 4 bases, leaving 15 bases between them. This CDR3 is built from 14 residues. The germline V gene encodes CDR1 SGHRS and CDR2 YFSETQ. For the CDR3, the DNA is TGCGCCAGCAGGTCGCCGCAGGGGTTCTATGGCTACACCTTC. Encoded protein: CASRSPQGFYGYTF.

Only one count was recorded for this clone. This specimen includes other DNA sequences encoding the same CDR3. The rearrangement joins TRBV15 to TRBJ2-1; possible D gene TRBD2, 5 bases. V gave up 1 base and J gave up 2 bases, with 15 bases separating them. Germline CDR1 reads LNHNV; CDR2 reads YYDKDF (reference sequence). The CDR3 has 17 amino acids. CDR3 nucleotides: TGTGCCACCAGCAGAGGTGGGCTTGGAGGTCCCTACAATGAGCAGTTCTTC. Protein product: CATSRGGLGGPYNEQFF. Filled out from reference TRBV15 and TRBJ2-1, the complete variable domain reads DAMVIQNPRYQVTQFGKPVTLSCSQTLNHNVMYWYQQKSSQAPKLLFHYYDKDFNNEADTPDNFQSRRPNTSFCFLDIRSPGLGDTAMYLCATSRGGLGGPYNEQFFGPGTRLTVL.

This clone was detected a few times. CDR3 sequence reads: CASSLRTSGPKADTQYF. CDR3 nucleotide sequence: TGTGCCAGCAGTTTAAGGACTAGCGGCCCGAAGGCAGATACGCAGTATTTT. V is TRBV27 and J is TRBJ2-3, with TRBD2 identical over 10 bases. CDR3 length equals 17 residues. Per germline, CDR1 MNHEY and CDR2 SMNVEV (reference sequence). Germline trimming cut 2 bases from V and 4 bases from J; bases unmatched to any gene: 9.

The genes are TRBV5-1 and TRBJ1-2; D uncertain. This CDR3 is built from 14 residues. Trimming stripped 4 bases from V and 2 bases from J, with 12 bases between. From germline, CDR1 is SGHRS and CDR2 YFSETQ. CDR3 bases: TGCGCCAGCAGCCCCGGTCGGGGAAACTATGGCTACACCTTC. Encoded protein: CASSPGRGNYGYTF.

The gene calls are TRBV7-9 and TRBJ1-4, with 8 positions matching TRBD1. V lost 3 bases and J lost 6; bases outside the gene matches: 3. Germline CDR1 and CDR2: SEHNR and FQNEAQ (reference sequence). The CDR3 loop spans 14 amino acids. CDR3 residues: CASSFQGAYEKLFF. CDR3 nucleotide sequence: TGTGCCAGCAGCTTTCAGGGGGCATATGAAAAACTGTTTTTT. The entire variable domain, with the rest obtained from reference TRBV7-9 and TRBJ1-4, is as follows: DTGVSQNPRHKITKRGQNVTFRCDPISEHNRLYWYRQTLGQGPEFLTYFQNEAQLEKSRLLSDRFSAERPKGSFSTLEIQRTEQGDSAMYLCASSFQGAYEKLFFGSGTQLSVL.

The chain couples TRBV5-4 to TRBJ1-3; TRBD1 agrees at 10 bases. Germline lookup yields CDR1 SGHNT and CDR2 YYREEE (reference sequence). The ends lost 0 bases at V and 2 bases at J; junction bases unmatched: 2. This CDR3 comprises 16 residues. As DNA, the CDR3 is TGTGCCAGCAGCTTGGGGGGACAGGGGACTGGAAACACCATATATTTT. Its protein is CASSLGGQGTGNTIYF.

The rearrangement joins TRBV5-5 to TRBJ2-5; the D is unclear. The germline gives CDR1 SGHKS, CDR2 YYEKEE (reference sequence). The CDR3 runs to 12 residues. V lost 2 bases and J lost 4, with 6 bases in between. This chain's CDR3 is CASSFAGETQYF. CDR3 DNA sequence: TGTGCCAGCAGCTTTGCAGGAGAGACCCAGTACTTC. The complete variable domain, with remaining parts taken from reference TRBV5-5 and TRBJ2-5, reads DAGVTQSPTHLIKTRGQQVTLRCSPISGHKSVSWYQQVLGQGPQFIFQYYEKEERGRGNFPDRFSARQFPNYSSELNVNALLLGDSALYLCASSFAGETQYFGPGTRLLVL.

This chain links TRBV6-1 with TRBJ1-5, with D tentatively TRBD1 (5 bases). Germline V gene lookup returns CDR1 MNHNS and CDR2 SASEGT. This CDR3 contains 13 residues. V shed 4 bases and J shed 5 bases, with 9 bases lying between them. The CDR3 loop is CASSVGGDQPQHF. CDR3 DNA sequence: TGTGCCAGCAGTGTGGGGGGAGATCAGCCCCAGCATTTT.

The chain combines TRBV29-1 with TRBJ1-3; D unresolved. This CDR3 region has 13 residues. Trimming left V 1 base short and J 3 bases short, with 7 bases between. Germline V gene lookup returns CDR1 SQVTM and CDR2 ANQGSEA. The CDR3 DNA sequence: TGCAGCGTTGAAGCCCAGTTTGGAAACACCATATATTTT. Translated, it gives CSVEAQFGNTIYF.

This clone has just one count. The V call is TRBV18, the J call TRBJ1-1; TRBD1 is a possible D gene (6 bases). CDR3 length equals 14 residues. Germline CDR1 KGHSH, CDR2 LQKENI. V was clipped by 6 bases and J by 6 bases, with 17 bases between them. The CDR3: CASSRGRGVPEAFF. CDR3 nucleotide sequence: TGTGCCAGCTCCCGAGGCAGGGGAGTCCCTGAAGCTTTCTTT. The variable domain in full, with the rest retrieved from reference TRBV18 and TRBJ1-1, is NAGVMQNPRHLVRRRGQEARLRCSPMKGHSHVYWYRQLPEEGLKFMVYLQKENIIDESGMPKERFSAEFPKEGPSILRIQQVVRGDSAAYFCASSRGRGVPEAFFGQGTRLTVV.

This chain joins TRBV1 and TRBJ2-7; the DNA was not compared with TRBD1, the D call given in the table. TRBV1 is classified as a pseudogene. The CDR3 loop spans 17 amino acids. The CDR3 DNA follows: TGCACCAGCAGCCAAGAATCCGGGACACAAAGCCACTACGAGCAGTACTTC. This gives the protein CTSSQESGTQSHYEQYF.

The gene calls are TRBV27 and TRBJ2-5, with D unresolved. The CDR3 totals 16 residues. V was cut by 0 bases and J by 5 bases, with 16 bases left in between. Germline V CDR1 and CDR2: MNHEY, SMNVEV (reference sequence). This chain's CDR3 is CASSLSPGATAETQYF. The CDR3 nucleotides are TGTGCCAGCAGTTTATCTCCGGGTGCCACGGCCGAGACCCAGTACTTC.

The chain has TRBV11-2 and TRBJ1-6, with 7 bases fitting TRBD1. V lost 1 base, J lost 10 bases, and 4 bases stayed unmatched. The CDR3 consists of 14 residues. CDR1 is SGHAT and CDR2 is FQNNGV in the germline V gene. The CDR3 DNA reads as TGTGCCAGCAGCTTAGGGTCAGGGGGATCACCCCTCCACTTT. This sequence encodes CASSLGSGGSPLHF.